This TCR beta chain stems from a study of blood T cells in healthy people across ages (dated by TCRdb to 2014 to 2015). General notes on the study: In model experiments, roughly one uniquely barcoded TCR beta cDNA molecule per two T cells was captured by template switching. The study measured age-related changes in TCR beta repertoire diversity using deep sequencing normalized with unique cDNA molecular identifiers. Two additional independent replicas of 1 million unique cDNA reads from the same blood draw were analyzed for two donors (one aged 18 to 29 and one aged 80 or older). Donors of different ages were randomly distributed across sequencing lanes to avoid experimental bias. The donors were split into four age groups: young (average 16 years), middle-aged (around 40), aged (roughly 60) and long-lived (over 80).

As concerns this clonotype: Its antigen specificity is not known. The junction departs from germline at one end; a sequencing error may be responsible.

The 39 donors, aged about 6 to 95 years, were systemically healthy Caucasian individuals from Russia. Each donor gave 8 to 10 milliliters of peripheral blood, collected into EDTA-treated Vacutainer tubes. Ficoll-Paque density-gradient centrifugation was used to isolate PBMCs, with at least 7 million per sample. Total RNA was extracted from PBMCs with Trizol reagent, with at least 6 micrograms obtained per sample. The percentages of naive CD45RAhigh/CD27high T cells were determined by flow cytometry on a PBMC aliquot from every donor. Libraries were constructed by 5' RACE. Sequenced using an Illumina HiSeq 2500. A second PCR of roughly 7 to 11 cycles was performed with a sample-barcoded 5' primer and a J-beta primer mix. A template-switch 5' adaptor carrying 12 random nucleotides introduced a unique molecular identifier onto each TCR beta cDNA molecule. Each sample yielded at least 3 million CDR3-containing paired-end reads. All of the RNA was converted into first-strand cDNA using the Mint cDNA synthesis kit, with a TRBC-specific oligonucleotide serving as the primer. Following uracil-DNA glycosylase treatment, all cDNA underwent a first 18-cycle PCR with the universal primers M1SS and BC2_uni_R. From the authors' description of their analysis: Each sample was normalized by randomly selecting 1 million high-quality reads, each carrying a distinct molecular identifier. Reads with shared molecular identifiers were discarded instead of being binned into consensus sequences. CDR3 identification, clonotype clustering and error correction used MiTCR with a Q25 quality threshold and the strictest error-elimination algorithm. Lower-bound total TCR beta diversity was estimated with a nonparametric unseen species model using Euler transformation. TCRdb redid the processing of the public reads, applying fastp at Q25 and MiXCR, and retained in-frame beta chains. Records with the same CDR3 protein are collapsed into one entry carrying the most frequent genes and DNA. The V and J calls here are based on TCRdb, not the publication. The sample table contains 1.5 million to 2 million distinct CDR3 sequences; only one count was recorded for 30% to 40% of them. Clones ranked in the top ten supply about 11% of the sample.

Measured from the cysteine to the phenylalanine, the CDR3 is 14 residues long. The only DNA kept is the CDR3, 42 bases in frame from the first base. The CDR1 and CDR2 encoded by the germline V gene are SNHLY and FYNNEI. Overall results and qualifications from the work: Bulk unsorted PBMC profiling prevented conclusive comparison of naive and antigen-experienced compartments. Estimates of total diversity based on one million sequenced T cells were considered lower bounds and underestimates. A strong correlation was found between observed TCR beta diversity and the percentage of naive T cells measured by flow cytometry. As age increased, observed TCR beta diversity per million T cells dropped in a roughly linear way, and a significant reduction was already evident by age 40. Compared with the aged group, the long-lived group had more naive CD4+ T cells, fewer expanded clones and increased TCR diversity, a pattern suggesting age selection. Because donor CMV infection status was unknown, age-related changes in expanded clonotypes were potentially confounded.

The sample consisted of blood. The rearrangement combines TRBV2 with TRBJ1-3; too little of a D gene remains to name it. The TCR comes from a woman in her 30s in good health. For the CDR3, the sequence is CASRAPGSGNTRYF. The DNA reads TGTGCCAGCCGCGCCCCTGGCTCTGGAAACACCAGATATTTT.